This note documents a single T cell receptor beta chain sequence. Its antigen is undetermined. The repertoire was sequenced with immunoSEQ multiplex PCR; TCRdb's copy has only in-frame clones and lacks some. Among 25,000 to 30,000 clones listed, roughly 87% were seen once. This record comes from a study of graft-versus-host responses after intestinal transplantation. V dropped 2 bases and J dropped 4 bases, with 9 bases sitting between them. The CDR3 is 13 amino acids. Germline lookup yields CDR1 MDHEN and CDR2 SYDVKM. The V gene is TRBV28, the J gene TRBJ2-7, with a weak D call TRBD2 (5 bases). Sequencing was performed on unstimulated CD4+ T cells sorted from spleen or lymph node cells, taken before intestinal transplant. The TCR comes from a human donor who received an intestinal transplant. The CDR3 bases are TGTGCCAGCAGTTTACCGAGGGAATACGAGCAGTACTTC. Protein product: CASSLPREYEQYF.